The subject of this entry is one T cell receptor beta chain. Across about two dozen US areas, participants ranged in age from roughly 18 to 95 years. Recovered participants had two consecutive negative NP/OP PCR tests, healthcare professional clearance, or symptom resolution. This sample stems from a study of blood T cell repertoires in COVID-19. At the level of the study: Sources were T cells, B-cell-depleted T cells, or PBMCs; the material itself was cDNA or gDNA.

In the source study's methods: Estimation of nucleated cell counts relied on the amplification of reference gene primers. The method was immunoSEQ multiplex PCR; TCRdb's version includes in-frame clones alone and lacks a portion of them. V, J and clone size are those of that table, while D and trimming were read from the DNA. The sample lists 300,000 or so clones; about nine tenths were seen once. The CDR3 spans 14 residues. Trimming took 7 bases from V and 3 from J, leaving 13 bases between them. CDR1 is MNHEY and CDR2 is SVGAGI in the germline V gene. The origin of this receptor is a woman aged 25 to 39 who had recovered from COVID-19. The sequencing input was PBMCs or T cells enriched from blood (not recorded which). The chain joins TRBV6-5 to TRBJ1-3, with D possibly matching TRBD1 (5 bases). The CDR3 DNA is TGTGCCAGCATTAACCCGACAGATGGAAACACCATATATTTT. Amino acids: CASINPTDGNTIYF.